The following is a T cell receptor beta chain sequence with its context. This table comes from immunoSEQ multiplex PCR, and its TCRdb copy is limited to in-frame clones, with some not included. This sample carries fewer than 120,000 clones, around 74% of them seen once, and the ten largest clones take 6% to 8.5%. V lost 5 bases and J 7 bases, leaving 17 bases between the germline ends. Germline V CDR1 and CDR2: LGHDT, YNNKEL (reference sequence). The CDR3 runs to 14 residues. The data derive from a study of blood T cell repertoires in COVID-19. The source material was peripheral blood. This receptor was taken from an older woman with acute or convalescent COVID-19. This rearrangement joins TRBV3-1 (or the pseudogene TRBV3-2) to TRBJ1-1, with D tentatively TRBD1 (6 bases). CDR3 DNA sequence: TGTGCCAGCAGCGGCAGGGGAGGGACAAGTGAAGCTTTCTTT. Protein sequence: CASSGRGGTSEAFF.